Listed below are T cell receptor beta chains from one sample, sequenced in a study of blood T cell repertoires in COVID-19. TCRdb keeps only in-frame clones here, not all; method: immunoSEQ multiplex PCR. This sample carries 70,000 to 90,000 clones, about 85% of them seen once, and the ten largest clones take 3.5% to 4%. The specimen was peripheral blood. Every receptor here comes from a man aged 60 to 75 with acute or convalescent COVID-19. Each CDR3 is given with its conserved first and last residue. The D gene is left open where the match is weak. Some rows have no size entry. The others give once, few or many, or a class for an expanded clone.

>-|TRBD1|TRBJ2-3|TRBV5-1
CASSLGDRDTDTQYF
TGCGCCAGCAGCTTGGGGGACAGAGACACAGATACGCAGTATTTT
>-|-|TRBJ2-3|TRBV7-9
CATAGATSTDTQYF
TGTGCCACCGCGGGGGCCACTAGCACAGATACGCAGTATTTT
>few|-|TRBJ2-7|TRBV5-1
CASSERQSYEQYF
TGCGCCAGCAGCGAAAGACAGTCCTACGAGCAGTACTTC
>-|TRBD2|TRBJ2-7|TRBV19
CASSIRGTSGGAPPYEQYF
TGTGCCAGTAGTATTCGCGGGACTAGCGGGGGGGCGCCCCCCTACGAGCAGTACTTC
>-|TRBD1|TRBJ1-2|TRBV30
CAGRQGTNPNYGYTF
TGTGCCGGTAGACAGGGGACCAACCCTAACTATGGCTACACCTTC
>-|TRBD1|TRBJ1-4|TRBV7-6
CASSKDRAKGEKLFF
TGTGCCAGCAGCAAAGACAGGGCCAAGGGTGAAAAACTGTTTTTT
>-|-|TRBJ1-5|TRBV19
CASSRNAEPQHF
TGTGCCAGTAGTAGAAACGCGGAGCCCCAGCATTTT
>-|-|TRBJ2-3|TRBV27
CASSFRRPAYSDTQYF
TGTGCCAGCAGTTTTAGGCGGCCAGCTTACTCAGATACGCAGTATTTT
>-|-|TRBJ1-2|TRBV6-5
CASSYSGTGSGCTF
TGTGCCAGCAGTTACTCGGGCACAGGGAGTGGCTGCACCTTC
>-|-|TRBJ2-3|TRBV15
CATSRDLAVDTQYF
TGTGCCACCAGCAGAGATCTTGCAGTAGATACGCAGTATTTT
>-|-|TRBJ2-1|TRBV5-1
CASSRLQAYNEQFF
TGCGCCAGCAGCAGGCTTCAGGCCTACAATGAGCAGTTCTTC
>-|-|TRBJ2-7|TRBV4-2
CASSQERGGEQYF
TGTGCCAGCAGCCAAGAACGGGGTGGCGAGCAGTACTTC
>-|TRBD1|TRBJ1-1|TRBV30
CARADRANTEAFF
TGTGCCCGGGCCGACAGGGCAAACACTGAAGCTTTCTTT
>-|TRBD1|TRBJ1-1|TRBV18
CASSTGQGAMNTEAFF
TGTGCCAGCTCAACAGGACAGGGGGCTATGAACACTGAAGCTTTCTTT
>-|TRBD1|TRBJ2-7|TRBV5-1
CASSLVGQSSYEQYF
TGCGCCAGCAGCTTGGTGGGACAGAGCTCCTACGAGCAGTACTTC
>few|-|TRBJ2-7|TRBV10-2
CASSEGEVLRNYEQYF
TGCGCCAGCAGTGAAGGAGAGGTCCTCCGGAACTACGAGCAGTACTTC
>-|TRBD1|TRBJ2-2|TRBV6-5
CASRTGSGELFF
TGTGCCAGCAGGACAGGGTCTGGGGAGCTGTTTTTT
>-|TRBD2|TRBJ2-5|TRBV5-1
CASSPGTSGGVETQYF
TGCGCCAGCAGCCCCGGGACTAGCGGGGGGGTAGAGACCCAGTACTTC
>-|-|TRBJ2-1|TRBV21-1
CASSKVEDRILLYNEQFF
TGTGCCAGCAGCAAAGTAGAGGACAGGATTTTACTCTACAATGAGCAGTTCTTC
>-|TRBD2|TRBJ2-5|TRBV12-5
CASGSAGGLEETQYF
TGTGCTAGTGGTTCTGCGGGGGGTCTTGAAGAGACCCAGTACTTC
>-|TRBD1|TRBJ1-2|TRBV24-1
CATSEAGTGTDGYTF
TGTGCCACCAGTGAAGCAGGGACAGGGACGGATGGCTACACCTTC
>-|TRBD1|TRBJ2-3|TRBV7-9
CASSLFQGADTQYF
TGTGCCAGCAGCTTATTTCAGGGGGCAGATACGCAGTATTTT
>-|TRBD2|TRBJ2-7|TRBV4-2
CASSPWSTSGRALSYEQYF
TGTGCCAGCAGCCCCTGGAGTACTAGCGGGAGGGCCTTGAGCTACGAGCAGTACTTC
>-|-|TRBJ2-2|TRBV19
CASSVGVTGELFF
TGTGCCAGTAGTGTCGGGGTCACCGGGGAGCTGTTTTTT
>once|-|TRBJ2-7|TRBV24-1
CATSLAEGSYEQYF
TGTGCCACCAGCTTAGCGGAGGGGTCCTACGAGCAGTACTTC
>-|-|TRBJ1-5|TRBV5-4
CASSLDGQGNQPQHF
TGTGCCAGCAGCTTGGATGGTCAGGGAAATCAGCCCCAGCATTTT
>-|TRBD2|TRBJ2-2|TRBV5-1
CASSLAGLAGITGELFF
TGCGCCAGCAGCTTGGCCGGACTAGCGGGAATCACCGGGGAGCTGTTTTTT
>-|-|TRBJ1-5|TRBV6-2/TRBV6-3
CASSYPGGNQPQHF
TGTGCCAGCAGTTACCCAGGGGGCAATCAGCCCCAGCATTTT
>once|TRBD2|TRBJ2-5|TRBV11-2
CASSLSSGGPQETQYF
TGTGCCAGCAGCTTATCGAGCGGGGGGCCTCAAGAGACCCAGTACTTC
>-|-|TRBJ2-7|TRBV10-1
CANTRGNDEQYF
TGCGCCAACACGAGGGGGAACGACGAGCAGTACTTC
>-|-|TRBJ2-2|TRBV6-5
CASSYSGTGLIRELFF
TGTGCCAGCAGTTACTCGGGAACAGGGCTAATCCGGGAGCTGTTTTTT
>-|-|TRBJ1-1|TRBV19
CASSILTDNEAFF
TGTGCCAGTAGTATATTAACAGATAATGAAGCTTTCTTT
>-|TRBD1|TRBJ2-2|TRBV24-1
CAPAPKWGQANTGELFF
TGTGCCCCCGCTCCCAAGTGGGGACAGGCGAACACCGGGGAGCTGTTTTTT
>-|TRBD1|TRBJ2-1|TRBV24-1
CATSDNRGAYNEQFF
TGTGCCACCAGTGATAACAGGGGAGCCTACAATGAGCAGTTCTTC
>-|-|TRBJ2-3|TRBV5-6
CASSLAGTDTQYF
TGTGCCAGCAGCTTGGCCGGCACAGATACGCAGTATTTT
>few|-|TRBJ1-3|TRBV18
CASSPPGSGRAGNTIYF
TGTGCCAGCTCACCACCAGGGTCCGGCAGGGCTGGAAACACCATATATTTT
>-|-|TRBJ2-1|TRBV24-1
CATSDRQASSYNEQFF
TGTGCCACCAGTGATCGACAGGCGAGCTCCTACAATGAGCAGTTCTTC
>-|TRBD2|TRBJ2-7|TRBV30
CAWDSGRDSREQYF
TGTGCCTGGGATAGCGGGAGGGATAGTAGGGAGCAGTACTTC
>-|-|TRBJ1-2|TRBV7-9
CASSLDSYGYTF
TGTGCCAGCAGCTTGGACAGCTATGGCTACACCTTC
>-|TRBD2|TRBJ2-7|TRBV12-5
CASGLVRSLAGEFYEQYF
TGTGCTAGTGGTTTGGTAAGATCACTAGCGGGGGAGTTCTACGAGCAGTACTTC
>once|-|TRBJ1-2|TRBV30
CACPKGGRANYGYTF
TGTGCCTGCCCCAAGGGGGGGAGAGCTAACTATGGCTACACCTTC
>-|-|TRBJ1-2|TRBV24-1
CATSDHTGYGYTF
TGTGCCACCAGTGATCATACAGGGTATGGCTACACCTTC
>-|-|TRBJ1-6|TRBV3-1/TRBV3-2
CASSQEYTPISPLHF
TGTGCCAGCAGCCAAGAGTATACACCAATTTCACCCCTCCACTTT
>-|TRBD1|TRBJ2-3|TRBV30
CAWSPGQGDTDTQYF
TGTGCCTGGAGTCCAGGACAGGGGGACACAGATACGCAGTATTTT
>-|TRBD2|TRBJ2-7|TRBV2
CASSEVGTRVHEQYF
TGTGCCAGCAGTGAAGTAGGGACTAGGGTGCACGAGCAGTACTTC
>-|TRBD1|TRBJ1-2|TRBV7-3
CASSSSGQGALGYTF
TGTGCCAGCAGCTCGAGCGGACAGGGGGCTCTGGGCTACACCTTC
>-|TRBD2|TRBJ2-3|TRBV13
CASSLGSGSADTQYF
TGTGCCAGCAGCTTAGGTAGCGGGAGCGCAGATACGCAGTATTTT
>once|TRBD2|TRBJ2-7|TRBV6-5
CASRASGGISEQYF
TGTGCCAGCAGGGCTAGCGGGGGTATTAGCGAGCAGTACTTC
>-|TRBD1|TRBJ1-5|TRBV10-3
CAISASGGNNQPQHF
TGTGCCATCAGCGCCTCAGGGGGGAACAATCAGCCCCAGCATTTT
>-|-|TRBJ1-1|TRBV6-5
CASSSTFGTGTEAFF
TGTGCCAGCAGTTCCACCTTTGGAACAGGGACTGAAGCTTTCTTT
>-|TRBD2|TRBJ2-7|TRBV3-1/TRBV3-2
CASGRLAGVDEQYF
TGTGCCAGCGGGAGACTAGCGGGAGTGGACGAGCAGTACTTC
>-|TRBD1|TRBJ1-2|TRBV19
CASSRGRGLGYTF
TGTGCCAGTAGTAGAGGCAGGGGGCTTGGCTACACCTTC
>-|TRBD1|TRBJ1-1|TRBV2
CASSSQGSLTEAFF
TGTGCCAGCAGTTCACAGGGGAGCCTCACTGAAGCTTTCTTT
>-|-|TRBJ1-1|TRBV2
CASTFRGGTEAFF
TGTGCCAGCACCTTCCGGGGGGGCACTGAAGCTTTCTTT
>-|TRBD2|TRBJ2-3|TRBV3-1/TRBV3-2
CASSLRGGLGQDTQYF
TGTGCCAGCAGCCTCCGGGGGGGGCTAGGACAAGATACGCAGTATTTT
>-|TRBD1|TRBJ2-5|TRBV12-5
CASGTGTGVQETQYF
TGTGCTAGTGGGACCGGAACAGGGGTCCAAGAGACCCAGTACTTC
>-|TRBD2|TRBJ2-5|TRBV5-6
CASSLLASGKLETQYF
TGTGCCAGCAGCTTGTTGGCTAGCGGGAAATTAGAGACCCAGTACTTC